This TCR beta chain was identified in a study of cytotoxic CD8 clonotypes in ibrutinib-treated CLL. The ends were cut back, 4 bases at V and 2 bases at J, with 15 bases in the middle. Germline assignment: CDR1 MGHRA and CDR2 YSYEKL. The CDR3 is 16 amino acids. Assay: immunoSEQ multiplex PCR; the TCRdb copy retains only in-frame clones and omits some. Of some 300,000 clones listed, around four fifths are singletons. Findings of the study overall: Clonality went up at ibrutinib response and then declined back toward baseline at progression.

This clone is judged medium-sized (0.01 to 0.1%). Its specificity is not known. The chain couples TRBV4-1 to TRBJ1-5, with D perhaps TRBD1 (6 bases). The material was PBMCs, obtained before ibrutinib treatment. This TCR came from a human donor with chronic lymphocytic leukemia. CDR3 in DNA: TGCGCCAGCAGCCGCACCAAACAGGGCGGCAATCAGCCCCAGCATTTT. It translates to CASSRTKQGGNQPQHF.